This paragraph covers one T cell receptor (beta chain) sequence. Its antigen is not known. CDR3 size: 16 residues. In germline, CDR1 is SGHTA, CDR2 FQGNSA. Deletions cut 1 base from V and 5 bases from J, with 12 bases between. Time point here: recipient sample about 28 days before transplant, after cytoreduction. TCRdb's table, derived via immunoSEQ multiplex PCR, lists solely in-frame clones and lacks some. In the table there are 670 or so clones, 96% of which are singletons. This entry comes from a study of T cell clonotyping in hematopoietic cell transplantation. Study-level background: Cytoreduction preceded collection of pretransplant recipient samples.

Study results and limitations: No sorting was done, leaving CD4 and CD8 contributions mixed. After transplant, recipient diversity fell while pathologically expanded clonotypes grew through day 180. At the given depth, recipient repertoires were over 97% de novo clonotypes.

This chain connects TRBV7-2 to TRBJ1-6; D perhaps matches TRBD1 (6 bases). The receptor's source is a middle-aged woman with acute myeloid leukemia. Some clones in this sample may be carry-over from other donors' samples. The sequences come from peripheral blood mononuclear cells, collected before stem cell transplant. The CDR3 loop is CASSLGRQENNSPLHF. CDR3 bases: TGTGCCAGCAGCTTAGGTAGACAGGAGAATAATTCACCCCTCCACTTT.